This TCR beta chain was identified during a study of CD8 T cells in ankylosing spondylitis (dated by TCRdb to about 2017). General notes on the study: To find TCR variants linked to disease, the study profiled T cell receptor beta repertoires in ankylosing spondylitis patients and healthy donors. In total, the full study cohort was made up of over a hundred healthy donors and about two dozen ankylosing spondylitis patients. Peripheral blood was sampled, and synovial fluid was additionally collected from ankylosing spondylitis patients.

This clonotype was observed many times. What antigen it recognizes has not been identified. No base quality values were provided; no much bigger clone lies one nucleotide off. Study-level results and caveats: Some motif variants had previously been reported in the synovial fluid and blood of reactive arthritis patients, which suggests shared mechanisms of disease initiation. The disease-linked clones showed a CD8+ phenotype and occurred at relatively low frequencies in peripheral blood. Significant enrichment of the disease-linked clones was reported in matched synovial fluid samples from ankylosing spondylitis patients. A TCR beta motif of several highly homologous amino acid variants appeared characteristic of blood from ankylosing spondylitis patients.

Sequencing was performed on an Illumina HiSeq 2500. Quantitative 5'-RACE with molecular barcodes was used to prepare TCR beta libraries. In the source study's methods: A new computational method based on a probabilistic model of VDJ rearrangement was used to identify disease-linked TCR variants. TCRdb itself trimmed the public reads at Q25 with fastp, ran MiXCR and retained productive beta chains. Rows merge per CDR3 protein into single entries with the most common DNA and genes. TCRdb's processing, not the study's, gives the V and J calls here. This sample is represented by more than 150,000 distinct CDR3 sequences; 18% of them were singletons. The leading ten clones occupy 3.5% to 5% of the sample. Trimming takes 1 base from V and 7 bases from J, and the germline ends sit 10 bases apart. The CDR3, from cysteine to phenylalanine, totals 13 residues. Only the CDR3 DNA stays, 39 bases, in frame from base 1.

The TCR comes from a male donor under 30 with ankylosing spondylitis or in good health (not recorded which). Donor details come from another sample of the same person, matched by shared clones. The chain couples TRBV12-3 or TRBV12-4 to TRBJ2-5, with a tentative D gene TRBD2 over 5 matching bases. The sample comprised blood, either unsorted or a sorted T cell fraction (not recorded which). CDR3 reads: CASSLGEGGTQYF. The nucleotide sequence is given as TGTGCCAGCAGTTTAGGAGAGGGTGGGACCCAGTACTTC.